The rows below give T cell receptor beta chains drawn from one sample of a study of PD-1 blockade in classical Hodgkin lymphoma. Only in-frame clones appear in the TCRdb table, and some are missing; sequencing was by immunoSEQ multiplex PCR. The sample gives 40,000 or so clones, 78% of which show up once; around an eighth is in the top ten. Sequences were derived from peripheral blood mononuclear cells (PBMCs), sampled at baseline. These receptors came from a human donor with classical Hodgkin lymphoma. CDR3s include the opening cysteine and the closing phenylalanine or tryptophan. A D gene is named only where the DNA matches it firmly. Clone sizes are given selectively: once, few, many, or a class where the clone is expanded.

CDR3 protein: CASSLDGTSGEQYF
CDR3 DNA: TGTGCCAGCAGCTTAGATGGGACTAGCGGTGAGCAGTACTTC
J gene: TRBJ2-7
V gene: TRBV11-2
D gene: TRBD2
clone size: once

CDR3 protein: CASGQRRTNEKLFF
CDR3 DNA: TGTGCCAGCGGACAGCGTAGGACTAATGAAAAACTGTTTTTT
J gene: TRBJ1-4
V gene: TRBV6-6
D gene: NA
clone size: NA

CDR3 protein: CASTAARGNSPLHF
CDR3 DNA: TGTGCCAGTACCGCGGCCAGGGGTAATTCACCCCTCCACTTT
J gene: TRBJ1-6
V gene: TRBV19
D gene: NA
clone size: NA

CDR3 protein: CASSLLATGELFF
CDR3 DNA: TGTGCCAGCAGCTTACTGGCAACCGGGGAGCTGTTTTTT
J gene: TRBJ2-2
V gene: TRBV7-9
D gene: NA
clone size: NA

CDR3 protein: CASSQDGRTGAEETQYF
CDR3 DNA: TGCGCCAGCAGCCAAGACGGTCGGACAGGGGCCGAAGAGACCCAGTACTTC
J gene: TRBJ2-5
V gene: TRBV4-1
D gene: TRBD1
clone size: NA

CDR3 protein: CASRDDWEIGETQYF
CDR3 DNA: TGCGCCAGCAGGGATGACTGGGAGATAGGGGAGACCCAGTACTTC
J gene: TRBJ2-5
V gene: TRBV5-1
D gene: NA
clone size: NA

CDR3 protein: CASSQDMTTGAQETQYF
CDR3 DNA: TGCGCCAGCAGCCAGGACATGACTACAGGCGCGCAAGAGACCCAGTACTTC
J gene: TRBJ2-5
V gene: TRBV4-3
D gene: NA
clone size: once

CDR3 protein: CASSLWGGGAFF
CDR3 DNA: TGTGCCAGCAGCTTGTGGGGCGGAGGAGCTTTCTTT
J gene: TRBJ1-1
V gene: TRBV5-8
D gene: NA
clone size: NA

CDR3 protein: CASSSGPGTEAFF
CDR3 DNA: TGTGCCAGCAGCTCGGGACCGGGCACTGAAGCTTTCTTT
J gene: TRBJ1-1
V gene: TRBV11-3
D gene: NA
clone size: NA

CDR3 protein: CASSLVGGGNSPLHF
CDR3 DNA: TGTGCCAGCAGCTTAGTGGGCGGAGGGAATTCACCCCTCCACTTT
J gene: TRBJ1-6
V gene: TRBV7-2
D gene: NA
clone size: NA

CDR3 protein: CASSVEASSPYEQYF
CDR3 DNA: TGTGCCAGCAGCGTAGAGGCTAGCTCTCCATACGAGCAGTACTTC
J gene: TRBJ2-7
V gene: TRBV9
D gene: NA
clone size: NA

CDR3 protein: CASSLRRDPNTGELFF
CDR3 DNA: TGTGCCAGCAGCTTACGGAGAGACCCCAACACCGGGGAGCTGTTTTTT
J gene: TRBJ2-2
V gene: TRBV7-9
D gene: NA
clone size: NA

CDR3 protein: CASSQWGNSPLHF
CDR3 DNA: TGTGCCAGCAGCCAATGGGGAAATTCACCCCTCCACTTT
J gene: TRBJ1-6
V gene: TRBV14
D gene: NA
clone size: NA

CDR3 protein: CASSFTGYEQYF
CDR3 DNA: TGTGCCAGCAGCTTTACGGGGTACGAGCAGTACTTC
J gene: TRBJ2-7
V gene: TRBV11-2
D gene: NA
clone size: many

CDR3 protein: CASSQSTGLYQETQYF
CDR3 DNA: TGTGCCAGCAGCCAATCGACAGGGCTGTACCAAGAGACCCAGTACTTC
J gene: TRBJ2-5
V gene: TRBV5-4
D gene: TRBD1
clone size: NA

CDR3 protein: CASSAGTAYEQYF
CDR3 DNA: TGTGCCAGCAGCGCCGGGACAGCCTACGAGCAGTACTTC
J gene: TRBJ2-7
V gene: TRBV5-5
D gene: TRBD1
clone size: once

CDR3 protein: CASKGTVRNTIYF
CDR3 DNA: TGTGCCAGCAAGGGGACAGTCCGAAACACCATATATTTT
J gene: TRBJ1-3
V gene: TRBV2
D gene: TRBD1
clone size: once

CDR3 protein: CASSLKGGGASDEQFF
CDR3 DNA: TGTGCCAGCAGCTTAAAAGGAGGGGGGGCCAGCGATGAGCAGTTCTTC
J gene: TRBJ2-1
V gene: TRBV7-9
D gene: NA
clone size: NA

CDR3 protein: CASSLQGASNQPQHF
CDR3 DNA: TGTGCCAGCAGTTTACAGGGGGCTAGCAATCAGCCCCAGCATTTT
J gene: TRBJ1-5
V gene: TRBV2
D gene: TRBD1
clone size: NA

CDR3 protein: CASSLRLGETQYF
CDR3 DNA: TGTGCCAGCAGCTTACGCCTAGGAGAGACCCAGTACTTC
J gene: TRBJ2-5
V gene: TRBV11-2
D gene: NA
clone size: once

CDR3 protein: CASGLVRNEGSTGELFF
CDR3 DNA: TGTGCTAGTGGTTTGGTAAGGAATGAGGGCTCCACCGGGGAGCTGTTTTTT
J gene: TRBJ2-2
V gene: TRBV12-5
D gene: NA
clone size: once

CDR3 protein: CASGEDRRISGYTF
CDR3 DNA: TGTGCCAGTGGGGAGGACAGGCGGATCTCTGGCTACACCTTC
J gene: TRBJ1-2
V gene: TRBV6-1
D gene: TRBD1
clone size: few

CDR3 protein: CASSNNRGANYGYTF
CDR3 DNA: TGTGCCAGCAGCAATAATCGGGGGGCTAACTATGGCTACACCTTC
J gene: TRBJ1-2
V gene: TRBV6-5
D gene: NA
clone size: NA

CDR3 protein: CAISENLGGNQPQHF
CDR3 DNA: TGTGCCATCAGTGAAAATCTAGGTGGCAATCAGCCCCAGCATTTT
J gene: TRBJ1-5
V gene: TRBV10-3
D gene: NA
clone size: NA

CDR3 protein: CASNQGTGELFF
CDR3 DNA: TGTGCCAGCAATCAGGGGACCGGGGAGCTGTTTTTT
J gene: TRBJ2-2
V gene: TRBV6-5
D gene: NA
clone size: NA

CDR3 protein: CASSYSGESQPQHF
CDR3 DNA: TGTGCCAGCAGTTACTCGGGAGAGAGTCAGCCCCAGCATTTT
J gene: TRBJ1-5
V gene: TRBV6-5
D gene: NA
clone size: once

CDR3 protein: CASSVSVKQSPYEQYF
CDR3 DNA: TGTGCCAGCAGCGTATCGGTGAAACAGAGCCCCTACGAGCAGTACTTC
J gene: TRBJ2-7
V gene: TRBV13
D gene: NA
clone size: NA

CDR3 protein: CASRKGGSPLHF
CDR3 DNA: TGTGCCAGCAGGAAGGGAGGATCACCCCTCCACTTT
J gene: TRBJ1-6
V gene: TRBV25-1
D gene: NA
clone size: many

CDR3 protein: CAWTFSWGTTDTQYF
CDR3 DNA: TGTGCCTGGACCTTCTCCTGGGGCACTACAGATACGCAGTATTTT
J gene: TRBJ2-3
V gene: TRBV30
D gene: NA
clone size: NA

CDR3 protein: CASSSPGSIQYF
CDR3 DNA: TGTGCCAGCAGCTCCCCGGGGAGCATTCAGTACTTC
J gene: TRBJ2-4
V gene: TRBV7-6
D gene: NA
clone size: medium-sized

CDR3 protein: CASSLQGRDGNTIYF
CDR3 DNA: TGTGCCAGCAGCTTACAGGGTAGGGACGGAAACACCATATATTTT
J gene: TRBJ1-3
V gene: TRBV7-2
D gene: NA
clone size: once

CDR3 protein: CASSPSGRTDTQYF
CDR3 DNA: TGTGCCAGCAGCCCAAGCGGCCGCACAGATACGCAGTATTTT
J gene: TRBJ2-3
V gene: TRBV7-7
D gene: NA
clone size: NA

CDR3 protein: CAWSGGGLNTEAFF
CDR3 DNA: TGTGCCTGGAGTGGCGGGGGCCTGAACACTGAAGCTTTCTTT
J gene: TRBJ1-1
V gene: TRBV30
D gene: NA
clone size: NA

CDR3 protein: CSANLRAGYTF
CDR3 DNA: TGCAGTGCTAACCTCCGGGCTGGCTACACCTTC
J gene: TRBJ1-2
V gene: TRBV20-1
D gene: NA
clone size: NA

CDR3 protein: CARSFKTGTEGYNSPLHF
CDR3 DNA: TGTGCCAGAAGCTTTAAAACAGGGACAGAGGGTTATAATTCACCCCTCCACTTT
J gene: TRBJ1-6
V gene: TRBV5-3
D gene: TRBD1
clone size: few

CDR3 protein: CASSPAEGYDGEQYF
CDR3 DNA: TGTGCCAGCAGCCCTGCGGAGGGATATGACGGCGAGCAGTACTTC
J gene: TRBJ2-7
V gene: TRBV7-2
D gene: NA
clone size: once

CDR3 protein: CASSLSGTYPLRTAQHF
CDR3 DNA: TGTGCCAGCAGTTTATCGGGGACCTACCCCCTCAGGACGGCCCAGCATTTT
J gene: TRBJ1-5
V gene: TRBV27
D gene: NA
clone size: once

CDR3 protein: CATSRDGDQETQYF
CDR3 DNA: TGTGCCACCAGCAGAGATGGGGACCAAGAGACCCAGTACTTC
J gene: TRBJ2-5
V gene: TRBV15
D gene: NA
clone size: NA

CDR3 protein: CSVPWGPEQFF
CDR3 DNA: TGCAGCGTTCCCTGGGGCCCAGAGCAGTTCTTC
J gene: TRBJ2-1
V gene: TRBV29-1
D gene: NA
clone size: NA

CDR3 protein: CASSYSRASAKNIQYF
CDR3 DNA: TGTGCCAGCAGTTACTCTAGGGCGTCTGCCAAAAACATTCAGTACTTC
J gene: TRBJ2-4
V gene: TRBV6-5
D gene: NA
clone size: NA

CDR3 protein: CASSLKTGNGNTIYF
CDR3 DNA: TGTGCCAGCAGCTTAAAGACAGGGAATGGAAACACCATATATTTT
J gene: TRBJ1-3
V gene: TRBV7-2
D gene: TRBD1
clone size: NA

CDR3 protein: CASSRTGMSNQPQHF
CDR3 DNA: TGCGCCAGCAGCCGGACAGGAATGTCAAATCAGCCCCAGCATTTT
J gene: TRBJ1-5
V gene: TRBV5-1
D gene: TRBD1
clone size: NA

CDR3 protein: CASSIRGPNTEAFF
CDR3 DNA: TGTGCCAGTAGTATCAGGGGGCCGAACACTGAAGCTTTCTTT
J gene: TRBJ1-1
V gene: TRBV19
D gene: TRBD1
clone size: few

CDR3 protein: CASSLEPQGYYGYTF
CDR3 DNA: TGTGCCAGCAGCCTAGAGCCTCAGGGTTACTATGGCTACACCTTC
J gene: TRBJ1-2
V gene: TRBV4-2
D gene: NA
clone size: NA

CDR3 protein: CAWSPLTGLSDTQYF
CDR3 DNA: TGTGCCTGGAGCCCGTTGACGGGCTTGTCGGATACGCAGTATTTT
J gene: TRBJ2-3
V gene: TRBV30
D gene: NA
clone size: NA

CDR3 protein: CAIADYNEQFF
CDR3 DNA: TGTGCCATCGCTGACTACAATGAGCAGTTCTTC
J gene: TRBJ2-1
V gene: TRBV10-3
D gene: NA
clone size: once

CDR3 protein: CASSPGQGPGYTF
CDR3 DNA: TGCGCCAGCAGCCCTGGACAGGGACCTGGCTACACCTTC
J gene: TRBJ1-2
V gene: TRBV5-1
D gene: TRBD1
clone size: NA

CDR3 protein: CASSWVMGDTQYF
CDR3 DNA: TGTGCCAGCAGTTGGGTCATGGGGGATACGCAGTATTTT
J gene: TRBJ2-3
V gene: TRBV6-5
D gene: NA
clone size: NA

CDR3 protein: CASSLEVAGADTQYF
CDR3 DNA: TGCGCCAGCAGCTTGGAAGTAGCGGGGGCAGATACGCAGTATTTT
J gene: TRBJ2-3
V gene: TRBV5-1
D gene: TRBD2
clone size: NA

CDR3 protein: CASSRGQGDYGYTF
CDR3 DNA: TGCGCCAGCAGCCGAGGACAGGGGGACTATGGCTACACCTTC
J gene: TRBJ1-2
V gene: TRBV4-3
D gene: TRBD1
clone size: NA

CDR3 protein: CASSLAGTPETQYF
CDR3 DNA: TGTGCCAGCAGCCTAGCCGGTACCCCTGAGACCCAGTACTTC
J gene: TRBJ2-5
V gene: TRBV13
D gene: NA
clone size: NA

CDR3 protein: CASSRGTTKETQYF
CDR3 DNA: TGTGCCAGCAGCCGCGGGACTACTAAAGAGACCCAGTACTTC
J gene: TRBJ2-5
V gene: TRBV5-4
D gene: TRBD2
clone size: NA

CDR3 protein: CASSRTVTYEQYF
CDR3 DNA: TGTGCCAGCAGCCGGACAGTTACCTACGAGCAGTACTTC
J gene: TRBJ2-7
V gene: TRBV7-8
D gene: NA
clone size: NA

CDR3 protein: CASSPGPKSPLHF
CDR3 DNA: TGTGCCAGCAGCCCGGGCCCTAAGTCACCCCTCCACTTT
J gene: TRBJ1-6
V gene: TRBV7-9
D gene: NA
clone size: NA

CDR3 protein: CASSVDGPGSGNTIYF
CDR3 DNA: TGTGCCAGCAGCGTAGATGGACCGGGGTCCGGAAACACCATATATTTT
J gene: TRBJ1-3
V gene: TRBV9
D gene: NA
clone size: NA

CDR3 protein: CASSLEGQGNEKLFF
CDR3 DNA: TGTGCCAGCAGCTTAGAGGGACAGGGTAATGAAAAACTGTTTTTT
J gene: TRBJ1-4
V gene: TRBV7-8
D gene: TRBD1
clone size: once

CDR3 protein: CASSLGPLRLADTQYF
CDR3 DNA: TGTGCCAGCAGCTTAGGCCCACTGAGATTGGCAGATACGCAGTATTTT
J gene: TRBJ2-3
V gene: TRBV11-2
D gene: NA
clone size: few

CDR3 protein: CASSLEGRPHTGELFF
CDR3 DNA: TGTGCCAGCAGCTTGGAAGGACGCCCTCACACCGGGGAGCTGTTTTTT
J gene: TRBJ2-2
V gene: TRBV5-8
D gene: NA
clone size: NA

CDR3 protein: CASKGPSTDTQYF
CDR3 DNA: TGTGCCAGCAAGGGTCCCAGCACAGATACGCAGTATTTT
J gene: TRBJ2-3
V gene: TRBV6-6
D gene: NA
clone size: NA

CDR3 protein: CASSSRDRGQSEKLFF
CDR3 DNA: TGCGCCAGCAGTAGCCGGGACAGGGGGCAAAGTGAAAAACTGTTTTTT
J gene: TRBJ1-4
V gene: TRBV10-2
D gene: TRBD1
clone size: once